This T cell receptor (beta chain) derives from a study of shared clonotypes between healthy human individuals. As originally analysed: For the immunoSEQ data, sequences were junction-only without quality scores, so filtering differed. The data were produced by immunoSEQ multiplex PCR, yet TCRdb's version contains in-frame clones alone and is incomplete. That table is the source of V, J and clone size, and D and trimming were worked out from the DNA. The data contain some 2.1 million clones, approximately 95% of them singletons. V dropped 3 bases and J dropped 2 bases, with 13 bases sitting between them. The CDR3 sequence is 16 residues long. Per germline, CDR1 MNHNS and CDR2 SASEGT.

The source material was naive CD4+ T cells sorted from blood. Subset of the sample: CD45RA+ positively selected. V gene TRBV6-1 combines with J gene TRBJ1-4; TRBD1 might be the D (5 bases). This receptor was identified in a young man in good health. For the CDR3, the DNA is TGTGCCAGCAGTGATAGGGGTAGAGCGACTAATGAAAAACTGTTTTTT. Its translation: CASSDRGRATNEKLFF.